These 24 T cell receptor beta chains originate from one sample sequenced in a study of cytomegalovirus exposure and HLA in healthy donors. PCR involved 60 Vbeta and 13 Jbeta primers. Profiling relied on immunoSEQ multiplex PCR, and the TCRdb table lists in-frame clones only, not all of them. The profile covers under 200,000 clones, with about 79% appearing a single time and more than 12% taken by the ten largest. Material for sequencing was PBMCs. These receptors were obtained from a man aged 45-65 years in good health and CMV-seropositive.

This chain uses TRBV2 with TRBJ2-1, with D tentatively TRBD1 (6 bases). The CDR3 is 14 amino acids. V was shortened by 6 bases and J by 5 bases, with 14 bases between the two germline ends. In germline, CDR1 is SNHLY, CDR2 FYNNEI. The CDR3 DNA follows: TGTGCCAGCAGCTACTACAGGGCCAACAATGAGCAGTTCTTC. It encodes CASSYYRANNEQFF.

The J gene is TRBJ2-5, the V gene TRBV4-2; 10 nucleotides line up with TRBD2. The CDR3 length is 17 residues. From germline, CDR1 is LGHNA and CDR2 YNFKEQ. V dropped 3 bases and J dropped 4; count of bases not matched to a gene: 11. CDR3 region: CASSQSYTRTSGETQYF. Written as DNA, the CDR3 is TGTGCCAGCAGCCAGTCTTACACCAGGACTAGCGGAGAGACCCAGTACTTC.

The CDR3 DNA reads as TGCGCCAGCAGCCCCCCGGGACAGTTCACTGAAGCTTTCTTT. Encoded protein: CASSPPGQFTEAFF. V usage is TRBV5-1 and J usage is TRBJ1-1, with 7 bases lining up with TRBD1. The junction had 7 bases not matched to a gene; V was cut back by 4 bases and J by 4 bases. Germline CDR1 and CDR2: SGHRS and YFSETQ. The CDR3 totals 14 residues.

This rearrangement joins TRBV2 to TRBJ1-5; D is uncertain. Trimming left V 8 bases short and J 0 bases short, with 8 bases between. The CDR3 spans 13 residues. Germline V CDR1 and CDR2: SNHLY, FYNNEI. The CDR3 is CASRPDSNQPQHF. The CDR3 DNA sequence: TGTGCCAGCCGCCCAGATAGCAATCAGCCCCAGCATTTT. The full variable domain, its missing parts supplied by reference TRBV2 and TRBJ1-5, is EPEVTQTPSHQVTQMGQEVILRCVPISNHLYFYWYRQILGQKVEFLVSFYNNEISEKSEIFDDQFSVERPDGSNFTLKIRSTKLEDSAMYFCASRPDSNQPQHFGDGTRLSIL.

The chain carries TRBV5-1 and TRBJ2-3, with TRBD1 identical over 7 bases. V shed 6 bases, J shed 3 bases, and the junction held 10 bases outside the gene matches. The CDR3 is made up of 15 amino acids. Germline CDR1 reads SGHRS; CDR2 reads YFSETQ. Here the CDR3 reads CASTLTGARTDTQYF. In DNA form, the CDR3 reads TGCGCCAGCACTCTAACAGGGGCGAGGACAGATACGCAGTATTTT.

The V gene is TRBV2, the J gene TRBJ1-2; TRBD1 aligns across 7 bases. The germline V gene encodes CDR1 SNHLY and CDR2 FYNNEI. The CDR3 totals 16 residues. Trimming took 6 bases from V and 3 from J; bases not matched to a gene: 13. CDR3 amino acids: CASSPDTQGSDYGYTF. Written as DNA, the CDR3 is TGTGCCAGCAGCCCCGATACACAGGGGTCGGACTATGGCTACACCTTC.

This clone occurred a few times. The V call is TRBV7-7, the J call TRBJ2-7; 15 positions match TRBD2. Losses at the gene ends were 2 bases for V and 3 bases for J; bases not matched to a gene: 14. The CDR3 is 20 amino acids. Per the germline V gene, CDR1 is SSHAT and CDR2 is FNYEAQ (reference sequence). CDR3 in amino acids: CASSLPGLAGGLFVDYEQYF. The CDR3 DNA sequence: TGTGCCAGCAGCTTACCGGGACTAGCGGGGGGCCTATTCGTAGACTACGAGCAGTACTTC.

The chain uses TRBV6-5 and TRBJ2-3; 9 nucleotides line up with TRBD2. The junction had 9 bases not matched to a gene; V was cut back by 0 bases and J by 8 bases. The CDR3 covers 16 residues. CDR1 MNHEY and CDR2 SVGAGI come from the germline V gene. The CDR3 sequence: CASSYSASGTARTQYF. CDR3 nucleotide sequence: TGTGCCAGCAGTTACTCTGCTAGCGGGACCGCCCGTACGCAGTATTTT.

V usage is TRBV28 and J usage is TRBJ1-1; D is unresolved. Trimming pared 5 bases from V and 1 base from J, leaving 11 bases between. Germline V gene sequence: CDR1 MDHEN, CDR2 SYDVKM. This CDR3 comprises 14 residues. CDR3 sequence (DNA): TGTGCCAGCAGTACGACCGGGAGGAACACTGAAGCTTTCTTT. This sequence encodes CASSTTGRNTEAFF.

V and J are TRBV4-1 and TRBJ1-2, with 7 bases matching TRBD1. The CDR3 is made up of 15 amino acids. Germline CDR1 is MGHRA and CDR2 is YSYEKL. V dropped 5 bases and J dropped 4; count of bases not matched to a gene: 10. CDR3: CASSGEARGIYGYTF. In DNA, the CDR3 is TGCGCCAGCAGCGGAGAGGCCAGGGGGATCTATGGCTACACCTTC.

This clone was seen at least ten times. The J gene is TRBJ1-2, the V gene TRBV5-5, with TRBD1 matching over 10 bases. The CDR3 loop spans 15 amino acids. V lost 4 bases, J lost 8 bases, and 11 bases stayed unmatched. Germline loops: CDR1 SGHKS, CDR2 YYEKEE (reference sequence). Here the CDR3 DNA reads TGTGCCAGCAGCCGCGAGGACAGGGGGTACGAGGGCTACACCTTC. Translating gives CASSREDRGYEGYTF.

This clone was detected once. The same CDR3 can be traced to other DNA sequences in this sample. V gene TRBV18 combines with J gene TRBJ1-1, with D possibly being TRBD1 (5 bases). The CDR3 is 13 amino acids. Per germline, CDR1 KGHSH and CDR2 LQKENI. The germline V and J ends were trimmed by 5 bases and 2 bases, with 9 bases remaining between them. The DNA of the CDR3 is TGTGCCAGCTCATCTGACAGAAACACTGAAGCTTTCTTT. Translating gives CASSSDRNTEAFF.

This rearrangement joins TRBV12-5 to TRBJ2-2; D call uncertain. This CDR3 has 13 residues. The germline V and J ends were trimmed by 8 bases and 4 bases, with 11 bases remaining between them. In germline, CDR1 is LGHNT, CDR2 FRNRAP. Here the CDR3 reads CASSDRGTGELFF. The CDR3 nucleotides read TGTGCTAGTAGTGACCGCGGCACCGGGGAGCTGTTTTTT.

The chain uses TRBV7-5 and TRBJ2-5; the table's D call TRBD1 went unverified against the DNA. TRBV7-5 is noted as a pseudogene. The CDR3 spans 16 residues. In nucleotides, the CDR3 is TGTGTCAGAAGCTTAGAAGGGACAGGAGGGACGGAGACCCAGTACTTC. This encodes CVRSLEGTGGTETQYF.

The chain recombines TRBV27 with TRBJ2-1; 13 nucleotides line up with TRBD2. This CDR3 is 15 amino acids long. Germline V gives CDR1 MNHEY, CDR2 SMNVEV (reference sequence). V was clipped by 3 bases and J by 6 bases; unmatched bases: 2. The CDR3 is CASSFTSGGANEQFF. DNA for the CDR3: TGTGCCAGCAGTTTTACTAGCGGGGGGGCCAATGAGCAGTTCTTC.

A few counts support this clone. As DNA, the CDR3 is TGTGCCAGCAGTTCGGACAGGGCCGCAGATACGCAGTATTTT. Translated: CASSSDRAADTQYF. This sequence joins TRBV27 and TRBJ2-3; 8 bases line up with TRBD1. CDR3 length equals 14 residues. CDR1 and CDR2 from the germline V gene are MNHEY and SMNVEV (reference sequence). Trimming took 4 bases from V and 4 from J; bases not matched to a gene: 4.

The chain links TRBV27 to TRBJ2-7; 12 nucleotides align to TRBD1. The ends lost 5 bases at V and 4 bases at J; junction bases unmatched: 6. Per the germline V gene, CDR1 is MNHEY and CDR2 is SMNVEV (reference sequence). The CDR3 runs to 15 residues. This CDR3 reads CASSPPGQGAYEQYF. The CDR3 coding sequence is TGTGCCAGCAGTCCCCCGGGACAGGGGGCTTACGAGCAGTACTTC.

The chain is built from TRBV13 and TRBJ2-3, with D possibly TRBD1 on 5 matching bases. V shed 2 bases and J shed 2 bases, with 14 bases lying between them. CDR1 and CDR2 (germline): PRHDT, FYEKMQ (reference sequence). CDR3 size: 16 residues. The CDR3 is CASSLTGAGPTDTQYF. CDR3 nucleotide sequence: TGTGCCAGCAGCTTAACGGGCGCAGGGCCCACAGATACGCAGTATTTT. The full variable domain, in which reference TRBV13 and TRBJ2-3 provide the parts outside the CDR3, is AAGVIQSPRHLIKEKRETATLKCYPIPRHDTVYWYQQGPGQDPQFLISFYEKMQSDKGSIPDRFSAQQFSDYHSELNMSSLELGDSALYFCASSLTGAGPTDTQYFGPGTRLTVL.

CDR3 nucleotides: TGTGCCAGCTCACCGGGGGAGGGCGTAGAGCAGTACTTC. Amino acids: CASSPGEGVEQYF. The chain couples TRBV18 to TRBJ2-5, with TRBD2 matching 7 bases. This CDR3 is built from 13 residues. CDR1 and CDR2 (germline): KGHSH, LQKENI. Trimming took 3 bases from V and 11 from J; bases not matched to a gene: 9.

This clone appeared a single time. J is TRBJ1-2 and V is TRBV5-1, with D perhaps matching TRBD1 (5 bases). The CDR3 loop spans 13 amino acids. Germline V lookup: CDR1 SGHRS, CDR2 YFSETQ. Trimming took off 0 bases at V and 5 bases at J, with 8 bases between the two ends. CDR3 region: CASSLAQEYGYTF. CDR3 bases: TGCGCCAGCAGCTTGGCACAGGAGTATGGCTACACCTTC.

The V gene is TRBV28, the J gene TRBJ1-1; TRBD1 might be the D (5 bases). CDR3 length: 15 amino acids. Germline V CDR1 and CDR2: MDHEN, SYDVKM. V was clipped by 7 bases and J by 10 bases, with 25 bases between them. This CDR3 is CASTLGGKGRGVAFF. DNA of the CDR3: TGTGCCAGCACCCTCGGGGGAAAGGGGCGAGGGGTAGCTTTCTTT.

There are a few counts of this clone. This chain connects TRBV7-2 to TRBJ2-2; TRBD1 is a possible D gene (6 bases). The CDR3 sequence is 12 residues long. Deletions cut 7 bases from V and 6 bases from J, with 9 bases between. Looked up from germline, CDR1 is SGHTA and CDR2 is FQGNSA. CDR3 coding DNA: TGTGCCAGCAACCACAGGGCCGGGGAGCTGTTTTTT. Protein: CASNHRAGELFF. Drawing the rest from reference TRBV7-2 and TRBJ2-2, the complete variable domain is GAGVSQSPSNKVTEKGKDVELRCDPISGHTALYWYRQSLGQGLEFLIYFQGNSAPDKSGLPSDRFSAERTGGSVSTLTIQRTQQEDSAVYLCASNHRAGELFFGEGSRLTVL.

V usage is TRBV28 and J usage is TRBJ2-5, with D possibly TRBD2 on 6 matching bases. V lost 3 bases to trimming and J lost 1 base, with 9 bases between them. The CDR3 contains 14 residues. CDR1 is MDHEN and CDR2 is SYDVKM in the germline V gene. CDR3 nucleotides: TGTGCCAGCAGTTTGGCGGGGAGCCAAGAGACCCAGTACTTC. Its protein product is CASSLAGSQETQYF.

The CDR3 sequence: CASRVSSYNEQFF. The CDR3 DNA reads as TGTGCCAGTAGGGTGAGCTCCTACAATGAGCAGTTCTTC. The chain employs TRBV19 and TRBJ2-1; D unresolved. V lost 6 bases and J 0 bases, leaving 6 bases between the germline ends. This CDR3 comprises 13 residues. Germline CDR1 reads LNHDA; CDR2 reads SQIVND (reference sequence).